The source of this TCR beta chain is a study of T cell responses to AZD1222 COVID-19 vaccine. Turning to the study itself: Second doses that came at about 4 or about 12 weeks were put together.

V was pared by 6 bases and J by 8 bases, with 11 bases between. CDR3 size: 13 residues. CDR1 and CDR2 (germline): LGHDT, YNNKEL (reference sequence). Repertoires were generated with immunoSEQ multiplex PCR, while TCRdb's copy carries only in-frame clones and drops some. This table holds 150,000 to 180,000 clones, 90% found once. Study observations and caveats: An increase in Spike-specific TCR breadth and depth was observed after two AZD1222 doses. Epitopes outside B.1.351 and B.1.1.7 mutated regions reportedly drew nearly half of spike TCRs.

Note on this clone: What it binds is unknown.

This receptor was identified in an adult in good health. The specimen was peripheral blood, collected on day 0 of AZD1222 vaccination. The chain couples TRBV3-1 (or the pseudogene TRBV3-2) to TRBJ1-6; possibly TRBD1 for D (5 bases). In DNA, the CDR3 is TGTGCCAGCAGGTCAGTGGGGGATTCACCCCTCCACTTT. Protein product: CASRSVGDSPLHF.